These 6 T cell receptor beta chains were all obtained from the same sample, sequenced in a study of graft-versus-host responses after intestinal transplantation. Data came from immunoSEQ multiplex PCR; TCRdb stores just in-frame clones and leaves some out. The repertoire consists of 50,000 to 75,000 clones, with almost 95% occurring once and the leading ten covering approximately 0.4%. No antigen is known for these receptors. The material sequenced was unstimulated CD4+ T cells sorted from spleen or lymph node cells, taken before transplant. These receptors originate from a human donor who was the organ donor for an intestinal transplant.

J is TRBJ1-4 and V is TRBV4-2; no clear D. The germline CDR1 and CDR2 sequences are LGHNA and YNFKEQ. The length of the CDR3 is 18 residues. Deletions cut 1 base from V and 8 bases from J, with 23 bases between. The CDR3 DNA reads TGTGCCAGCAGCCAAGTCGGGTTTGCAACCCCGACTGTGGAAAAACTGTTTTTT. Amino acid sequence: CASSQVGFATPTVEKLFF.

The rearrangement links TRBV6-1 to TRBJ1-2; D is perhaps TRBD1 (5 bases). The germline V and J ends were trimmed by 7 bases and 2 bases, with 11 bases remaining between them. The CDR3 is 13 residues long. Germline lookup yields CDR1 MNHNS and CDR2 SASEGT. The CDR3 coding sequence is TGTGCCAGCATCCGACAGTGGAACTATGGCTACACCTTC. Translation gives CASIRQWNYGYTF.

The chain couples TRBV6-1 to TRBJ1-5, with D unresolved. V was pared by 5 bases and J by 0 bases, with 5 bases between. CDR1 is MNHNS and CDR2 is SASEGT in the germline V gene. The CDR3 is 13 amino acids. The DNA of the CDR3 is TGTGCCAGCAGTCCGAATAGCAATCAGCCCCAGCATTTT. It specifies CASSPNSNQPQHF.

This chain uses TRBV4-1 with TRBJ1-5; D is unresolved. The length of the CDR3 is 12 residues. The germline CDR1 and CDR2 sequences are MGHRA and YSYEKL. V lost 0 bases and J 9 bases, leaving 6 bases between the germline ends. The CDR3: CASSQDPGPQHF. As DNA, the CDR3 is TGCGCCAGCAGCCAAGATCCCGGGCCCCAGCATTTT.

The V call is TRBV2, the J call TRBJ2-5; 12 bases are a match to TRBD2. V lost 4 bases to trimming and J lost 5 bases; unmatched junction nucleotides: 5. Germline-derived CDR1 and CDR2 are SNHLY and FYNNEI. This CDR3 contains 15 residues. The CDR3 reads CASSASGGAGETQYF. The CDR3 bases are TGTGCCAGCAGTGCTAGCGGGGGGGCCGGTGAGACCCAGTACTTC.

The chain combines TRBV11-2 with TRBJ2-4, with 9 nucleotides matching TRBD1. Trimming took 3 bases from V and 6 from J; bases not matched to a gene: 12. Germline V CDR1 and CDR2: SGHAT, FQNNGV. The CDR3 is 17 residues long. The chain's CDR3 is CASSFGQGSIVRNIQYF. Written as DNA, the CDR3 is TGTGCCAGCAGCTTCGGACAGGGGTCAATCGTACGAAACATTCAGTACTTC. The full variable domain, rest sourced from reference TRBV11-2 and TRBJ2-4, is EAGVAQSPRYKIIEKRQSVAFWCNPISGHATLYWYQQILGQGPKLLIQFQNNGVVDDSQLPKDRFSAERLKGVDSTLKIQPAKLEDSAVYLCASSFGQGSIVRNIQYFGAGTRLSVL.